These 25 T cell receptor beta chains were sequenced from one sample in a study of spatial heterogeneity in lung cancer. Time point denoted: sample taken at primary tumor resection. Unsorted whole RNA of tumor, nontumor lung or frozen PBMC was sequenced. MiXCR was run by TCRdb on the 5' RACE reads, yielding one entry per CDR3 protein. The sample has over 5,500 distinct CDR3 sequences, around 5.3% seen once. The starting material was normal lung tissue next to the tumor, obtained at surgery. Receptor source: a female donor with early-stage non-small cell lung cancer.

Worth noting for this clonotype: With the library built for alpha chains, this beta chain is off target and its frequency is not meaningful. V is TRBV18 and J is TRBJ2-3; 14 bases line up with TRBD2. The CDR3 consists of 19 residues. Per the germline V gene, CDR1 is KGHSH and CDR2 is LQKENI. J lost 2 bases, V lost 0 bases, and 7 bases had no gene match. The CDR3, as DNA: TGTGCCAGCTCACCACCGGGACTAGCGGGAGTTTTTAACACAGATACGCAGTATTTT. Translating it yields CASSPPGLAGVFNTDTQYF.

Many counts were recorded for this clonotype. This beta chain is a stray read from a library made for alpha chains; its abundance is not meaningful. The rearrangement links TRBV25-1 to TRBJ2-3; 10 nucleotides line up with TRBD2. Unmatched junction bases numbered 7, after V lost 0 bases and J lost 4 bases. The germline gives CDR1 MGHDK, CDR2 SYGVNS. This CDR3 contains 17 residues. CDR3 protein: CASSEYVLAGVSDTQYF. The CDR3 coding sequence is TGTGCCAGCAGTGAATATGTGCTAGCGGGAGTATCAGATACGCAGTATTTT. Full variable domain (missing parts from reference TRBV25-1 and TRBJ2-3): EADIYQTPRYLVIGTGKKITLECSQTMGHDKMYWYQQDPGMELHLIHYSYGVNSTEKGDLSSESTVSRIRTEHFPLTLESARPSHTSQYLCASSEYVLAGVSDTQYFGPGTRLTVL.

This clonotype was seen ten or more times. This beta chain is an off-target read within a library intended for alpha chains, so its frequency means little. The CDR3 here is CASSSREDEQYF. As DNA, the CDR3 is TGTGCCAGCAGCTCCAGGGAAGACGAGCAGTACTTC. The chain carries TRBV7-2 and TRBJ2-7; tentatively, D is TRBD1 (5 bases). CDR1 and CDR2 (germline): SGHTA, FQGNSA. The CDR3 spans 12 residues. Between the trimmed V and J ends, which lost 4 bases and 5 bases, there was a span of 9 bases.

This clonotype has ten or more counts. Because the library targeted alpha chains, this beta chain is an off-target read whose size means little. The genes are TRBV7-2 and TRBJ2-3; 8 bases are shared with TRBD2. This CDR3 is built from 15 residues. Trimming took 3 bases from V and 3 from J; bases not matched to a gene: 5. Germline V gene sequence: CDR1 SGHTA, CDR2 FQGNSA. CDR3 DNA: TGTGCCAGCAGCTTCGTCCGCGGGAGGACAGATACGCAGTATTTT. Encoded protein: CASSFVRGRTDTQYF. Using reference TRBV7-2 and TRBJ2-3 for the parts outside the CDR3, the full variable domain is GAGVSQSPSNKVTEKGKDVELRCDPISGHTALYWYRQSLGQGLEFLIYFQGNSAPDKSGLPSDRFSAERTGGSVSTLTIQRTQQEDSAVYLCASSFVRGRTDTQYFGPGTRLTVL.

This clonotype has just a few counts. Because this beta chain is a stray read in a library intended to capture alpha chains, its abundance should not be given much weight. CDR3 in amino acids: CASSVGTGGDEQYF. CDR3 nucleotide sequence: TGTGCCAGCAGCGTAGGCACAGGGGGCGACGAGCAGTACTTC. The V gene is TRBV9, the J gene TRBJ2-7; TRBD1 aligns across 9 bases. J lost 5 bases, V lost 0 bases, and 3 bases had no gene match. CDR3 size: 14 residues. The germline CDR1 and CDR2 sequences are SGDLS and YYNGEE.

Ten or more counts support this clonotype. This beta chain is a stray read from a library made for alpha chains; its abundance is not meaningful. This chain uses TRBV12-3 or TRBV12-4 with TRBJ2-2, with D possibly being TRBD2 (5 bases). The CDR3 is 15 amino acids. V was clipped by 5 bases and J by 2 bases, with 12 bases between them. The CDR3 reads CASSPAARNTGELFF. CDR3 DNA sequence: TGTGCCAGCAGTCCAGCGGCGCGCAACACCGGGGAGCTGTTTTTT.

This clonotype was seen ten or more times. Since it is a stray read in a library aimed at alpha chains, this beta chain has a size that is not meaningful. The V gene is TRBV7-9, the J gene TRBJ2-7; TRBD2 matches at 10 bases. The V segment lost 6 bases and the J segment 1 base; nucleotides outside the gene matches: 15. Germline lookup yields CDR1 SEHNR and CDR2 FQNEAQ (reference sequence). This CDR3 has 18 residues. The CDR3 protein is CASSSSPSGRSPSYEQYF. The CDR3 region has the DNA TGTGCCAGCAGTTCGTCCCCTAGCGGGAGATCCCCATCCTACGAGCAGTACTTC.

This clonotype was observed a single time. With the library built for alpha chains, this beta chain is off target and its frequency is not meaningful. The J gene is TRBJ1-2, the V gene TRBV6-4; TRBD1 matches at 7 bases. Losses at the gene ends were 6 bases for V and 4 bases for J; bases not matched to a gene: 11. Germline V gene data show CDR1 as MRHNA and CDR2 as SNTAGT. The CDR3 runs 15 residues. The CDR3: CASRPSGGAPYGYTF. The CDR3 DNA reads TGTGCCAGCAGGCCATCAGGGGGGGCTCCCTATGGCTACACCTTC.

This clonotype was seen at least ten times. Since it is a stray read in a library aimed at alpha chains, this beta chain has a size that is not meaningful. The rearrangement joins TRBV11-2 to TRBJ2-1; tentative D call: TRBD1 (6 bases). The CDR3 spans 14 residues. Trimming took 4 bases from V and 12 from J, leaving 19 bases between them. Germline values: CDR1 SGHAT, CDR2 FQNNGV. This chain's CDR3 is CASSSEGDLGGQFF. CDR3 DNA sequence: TGTGCCAGCAGCTCCGAGGGAGATCTAGGGGGGCAGTTCTTC.

This clonotype is medium-sized by share. This beta chain is an off-target read within a library intended for alpha chains, so its frequency means little. This rearrangement joins TRBV6-1 to TRBJ1-1; tentatively, D is TRBD1 (5 bases). CDR1 is MNHNS and CDR2 is SASEGT in the germline V gene. The ends were cut back, 2 bases at V and 1 base at J, with 8 bases in the middle. The CDR3 runs 14 residues. This CDR3 is CASSEIRANTEAFF. In DNA, the CDR3 is TGTGCCAGCAGTGAAATCAGGGCGAACACTGAAGCTTTCTTT.

There are many counts of this clonotype. This beta chain is a stray sequence in a library constructed for alpha chains; its clone size is not meaningful. The V call is TRBV7-9, the J call TRBJ2-7; 7 bases line up with TRBD1. The germline V gene encodes CDR1 SEHNR and CDR2 FQNEAQ (reference sequence). The CDR3 is 14 amino acids. Trimming cost V 8 bases and J 2 bases; bases outside gene matches: 9. CDR3 DNA sequence: TGTGCCAGCTTAGACACGACAGGGACCTACGAGCAGTACTTC. Protein product: CASLDTTGTYEQYF.

This clonotype was detected only a few times. Little can be read into the size of this beta chain, an off-target read in a library designed for alpha chains. The chain is built from TRBV29-1 and TRBJ2-3, with 7 bases fitting TRBD2. Looked up from germline, CDR1 is SQVTM and CDR2 is ANQGSEA. The CDR3 is made up of 16 amino acids. With V trimmed by 0 bases and J by 2 bases, 8 bases remained unmatched. CDR3 in amino acids: CSVEDWGGQATDTQYF. CDR3 DNA: TGCAGCGTTGAAGATTGGGGAGGGCAAGCCACAGATACGCAGTATTTT.

This clonotype was counted at least ten times. This beta chain represents an off-target read in a library built for alpha chains; its size is of limited meaning. J is TRBJ2-7 and V is TRBV7-8; D possibly uses TRBD1 or TRBD2 (6 bases each). There are 12 residues in the CDR3. V was trimmed by 5 bases and J by 4 bases, leaving 9 bases between them. The V gene's germline CDR1 is SGHVS and CDR2 FQNEAQ. The CDR3, as DNA: TGTGCCAGCAGCGGGGGGCTATACGAGCAGTACTTC. This translates into CASSGGLYEQYF.

By sample fraction, this clonotype is medium-sized (0.01 to 0.1%). Since the library was made to target alpha chains, this beta chain is a stray read and its abundance is not meaningful. V and J are TRBV20-1 and TRBJ2-3; TRBD2 agrees at 13 bases. CDR1 and CDR2 (germline): DFQATT, SNEGSKA (reference sequence). The CDR3 consists of 15 residues. Trimming took 3 bases from V and 2 from J; bases not matched to a gene: 2. In DNA form, the CDR3 reads TGCAGTGCTAGGACTAGCGGGAGGCCCACAGATACGCAGTATTTT. Translating gives CSARTSGRPTDTQYF.

Concerning this clonotype: A much larger clone differs by one base, so this may be a read error. The library was prepared for alpha chains; this beta chain is a stray read, so its frequency means little. The rearrangement uses TRBV5-6 and TRBJ2-7; D is ambiguous. The CDR3 is made up of 14 amino acids. Per germline, CDR1 SGHDT and CDR2 YYEEEE. CDR3 region: CASSPDGYSHEQYF. As DNA, the CDR3 is TGTGCCAGCAGCCCGGACGGGTACTCCCACGAGCAGTACTTC.

This clonotype was found a few times. This beta chain is off target for a library built for alpha chains, so its abundance means little. The chain recombines TRBV19 with TRBJ2-7; TRBD1 matches at 7 bases. The CDR3 has 14 amino acids. Per the germline V gene, CDR1 is LNHDA and CDR2 is SQIVND (reference sequence). V trimming: 3 bases; J trimming: 1 base; junction bases outside the gene matches: 3. The CDR3 bases are TGTGCCAGTAGTATGCCGGGACAGTCCTACGAGCAGTACTTC. Amino acids: CASSMPGQSYEQYF. Together with reference TRBV19 and TRBJ2-7, the CDR3 gives the full variable domain: DGGITQSPKYLFRKEGQNVTLSCEQNLNHDAMYWYRQDPGQGLRLIYYSQIVNDFQKGDIAEGYSVSREKKESFPLTVTSAQKNPTAFYLCASSMPGQSYEQYFGPGTRLTVT.

This clonotype appeared a few times. This beta chain slipped into a library made for alpha chains as a stray read, so its size is not meaningful. The chain combines TRBV6-5 with TRBJ2-7, with D possibly TRBD2 on 5 matching bases. CDR1 and CDR2 from the germline V gene are MNHEY and SVGAGI. V was pared by 0 bases and J by 6 bases, with 15 bases between. The CDR3 is 15 residues long. The CDR3 DNA reads as TGTGCCAGCAGTTACTCGATTTCGGGATCTGGCGAGCAGTACTTC. It codes for CASSYSISGSGEQYF.

This clonotype has just a few counts. This beta chain came through as a stray read in a library set up for alpha chains, and its size says little. The gene calls are TRBV5-6 and TRBJ2-5; TRBD2 matches at 9 bases. CDR1 and CDR2 (germline): SGHDT, YYEEEE. The CDR3 loop spans 14 amino acids. J was trimmed by 8 bases and V by 1 base; bases with no gene match: 6. The DNA for the CDR3 is TGTGCCAGCAGCTTGTTTAGCGGGAGAGGTACCCAGTACTTC. Amino acid sequence: CASSLFSGRGTQYF.

Notes on this clonotype: This beta chain represents an off-target read in a library built for alpha chains; its size is of limited meaning. CDR3 nucleotides: TGTGCCAGCAGCTTAGAGAAGGGTTCCTATACGCAGTATTTT. It is translated as CASSLEKGSYTQYF. This chain joins TRBV7-2 and TRBJ2-3; no clear D gene. The CDR3 is made up of 14 amino acids. Trimming cost V 1 base and J 7 bases, with 12 bases left between them. Germline V gene lookup returns CDR1 SGHTA and CDR2 FQGNSA.

This clonotype is medium-sized within its sample. This beta chain is an unintended read in a library built for alpha chains; its size means little. The chain uses TRBV5-1 and TRBJ2-3; D not resolved. The germline CDR1 and CDR2 sequences are SGHRS and YFSETQ. Trimming stripped 4 bases from V and 0 bases from J, with 12 bases between. The CDR3 sequence is 15 residues long. CDR3 amino acids: CASSNGHTSTDTQYF. The CDR3 coding sequence is TGCGCCAGCAGCAACGGCCACACTAGCACAGATACGCAGTATTTT.

About this clonotype itself: This beta chain turned up in a library designed for alpha chains; as an off-target read, its abundance says little. The rearrangement links TRBV29-1 to TRBJ2-3; D is uncertain. CDR1 SQVTM and CDR2 ANQGSEA come from the germline V gene. With 8 bases removed from V and 2 bases from J, the gap between germline ends came to 17 bases. The CDR3 is made up of 14 amino acids. CDR3 protein: CSSTKAQYTDTQYF. The CDR3 DNA follows: TGCAGCTCTACCAAGGCACAGTACACAGATACGCAGTATTTT.

Points on this clonotype: The library was prepared for alpha chains; this beta chain is a stray read, so its frequency means little. The chain joins TRBV19 to TRBJ2-1, with D possibly called TRBD1 or TRBD2 (6 bases each). CDR3 length: 16 amino acids. The V end was cut by 3 bases, the J end by 7 bases, with 19 bases between. Germline CDR1 LNHDA, CDR2 SQIVND (reference sequence). The CDR3 protein is CASSIGYSRDKNEQFF. The CDR3 nucleotides are TGTGCCAGTAGTATTGGTTACTCGCGGGACAAAAATGAGCAGTTCTTC.

This clonotype was observed at least ten times. This beta chain came through as a stray read in a library set up for alpha chains, and its size says little. The V call is TRBV6-1, the J call TRBJ1-1; TRBD1 agrees at 7 bases. Trimming cost V 6 bases and J 1 base; bases outside gene matches: 5. CDR1 is MNHNS, CDR2 SASEGT, per germline. The CDR3 runs 14 residues. The CDR3 reads CASRVGQENTEAFF. The CDR3 coding sequence is TGTGCCAGCAGGGTCGGACAGGAGAACACTGAAGCTTTCTTT.

This clonotype is medium-sized by share. A library prepared for alpha chains yielded this beta chain as an off-target read; its size is of little meaning. The CDR3 sequence: CASSDKLDDTQYF. In DNA, the CDR3 is TGTGCCAGCAGCGACAAACTCGATGATACGCAGTATTTT. The chain has TRBV13 and TRBJ2-3; D uncertain. The ends were cut back, 5 bases at V and 6 bases at J, with 12 bases in the middle. The germline gives CDR1 PRHDT, CDR2 FYEKMQ (reference sequence). The CDR3 length is 13 residues.

In its sample, this clonotype ranks as medium-sized. The library was built for alpha chains, so this beta chain is an off-target read and its size means little. The rearrangement uses TRBV11-2 and TRBJ2-1; no clear D gene. The CDR3 spans 15 residues. CDR1 and CDR2 (germline): SGHAT, FQNNGV. The V gene lost 0 bases and the J gene lost 9 bases, with 15 bases spanning the gap. Here the CDR3 DNA reads TGTGCCAGCAGCTTAGAGGGGATGGGTATACTTGAGCAGTTCTTC. Encoded protein: CASSLEGMGILEQFF.